This T cell receptor beta chain is drawn from a study of blood T cell repertoires in COVID-19. Sequenced by immunoSEQ multiplex PCR; TCRdb stores in-frame clones only, minus some. The sample holds around 16,000 clones; approximately 90% are singletons and the top ten take roughly 52%. The V segment lost 5 bases and the J segment 5 bases; nucleotides outside the gene matches: 6. The CDR3 spans 14 residues. The V gene's germline CDR1 is MDHEN and CDR2 SYDVKM. The origin of this receptor is a man in his 60s with acute or convalescent COVID-19. The sample consisted of peripheral blood. This chain uses TRBV28 with TRBJ1-5; 7 nucleotides agree with TRBD1. CDR3 in DNA: TGTGCCAGCAGTCTCAGACAGGGAGATCAGCCCCAGCATTTT. Its translation is CASSLRQGDQPQHF.